Listed here is a single TCR beta chain. The CDR3 is made up of 15 amino acids. Germline values: CDR1 KGHSY, CDR2 FQNENV. Trimming took off 2 bases at V and 3 bases at J, with 11 bases between the two ends. Profiling relied on immunoSEQ multiplex PCR, and the TCRdb table lists in-frame clones only, not all of them. The data show about 94,000 clones, 95% seen once. The data stem from a study of technical replicates of blood from several donors. This receptor was obtained from a human donor in good health. This rearrangement joins TRBV16 to TRBJ1-5, with TRBD1 as a possible D gene (6 bases). Sequences were obtained from T cells isolated from PBMCs. This CDR3 is CASSQGGSSNQPQHF. In DNA, the CDR3 is TGTGCCAGCAGCCAAGGGGGCAGCTCCAATCAGCCCCAGCATTTT.